The next 7 T cell receptor beta chains were all read from a single sample in a study of OX40 agonist ivuxolimab in advanced cancers. Data came from immunoSEQ multiplex PCR; TCRdb stores just in-frame clones and leaves some out. This table holds some 62,000 clones, more than 85% found once. The material sequenced was CD4+ or CD8+ T cells sorted from blood, taken in a trial of the OX40 agonist ivuxolimab. The receptors here all came from an adult with an advanced solid tumor such as melanoma, head and neck, liver or kidney cancer.

The chain recombines TRBV30 with TRBJ2-3; 13 positions match TRBD2. CDR3 size: 15 residues. Trimming cost V 2 bases and J 3 bases; bases outside gene matches: 2. Germline lookup yields CDR1 GTSNPN and CDR2 SVGIG (reference sequence). CDR3 DNA: TGTGCCTGGAGTCGGGGACTAGCGGGGACAGATACGCAGTATTTT. Translating it yields CAWSRGLAGTDTQYF. Full variable domain (remainder filled in from reference TRBV30 and TRBJ2-3): SQTIHQWPATLVQPVGSPLSLECTVEGTSNPNLYWYRQAAGRGLQLLFYSVGIGQISSEVPQNLSASRPQDRQFILSSKKLLLSDSGFYLCAWSRGLAGTDTQYFGPGTRLTVL.

V usage is TRBV19 and J usage is TRBJ1-5; no reliable D call. CDR3 length equals 13 residues. Germline loops: CDR1 LNHDA, CDR2 SQIVND (reference sequence). Trimming stripped 5 bases from V and 5 bases from J, with 10 bases between. CDR3 residues: CASSPGLYQPQHF. As DNA, the CDR3 is TGTGCCAGTAGTCCCGGCCTTTATCAGCCCCAGCATTTT.

This clone was found once. V usage is TRBV5-1 and J usage is TRBJ1-2; 9 positions agree with TRBD1. This CDR3 has 15 amino acids. V was clipped by 4 bases and J by 0 bases; unmatched bases: 4. CDR1 is SGHRS and CDR2 is YFSETQ in the germline V gene. CDR3 DNA: TGCGCCAGCAGCCGGGGACAGGGCTCTAACTATGGCTACACCTTC. Its translation: CASSRGQGSNYGYTF.

This chain uses TRBV5-4 with TRBJ1-2, with a possible D match to TRBD1 (5 bases). The CDR3 has 13 residues. V lost 4 bases and J 3 bases, leaving 10 bases between the germline ends. CDR1 is SGHNT and CDR2 is YYREEE in the germline V gene (reference sequence). DNA for the CDR3: TGTGCCAGCAGCATCGGGACGGACTATGGCTACACCTTC. This encodes CASSIGTDYGYTF.

This rearrangement joins TRBV5-6 to TRBJ2-7; D unresolved. The CDR3 has 12 amino acids. Germline CDR1 reads SGHDT; CDR2 reads YYEEEE. Trimming removed 0 bases at V and 6 bases at J, with 7 bases between. CDR3 bases: TGTGCCAGCAGCTTGGCCCTTCGCGAGCAGTACTTC. It is translated as CASSLALREQYF.

V is TRBV30 and J is TRBJ2-7; TRBD2 is a possible D gene (6 bases). V was clipped by 3 bases and J by 2 bases, with 11 bases between them. Looked up from germline, CDR1 is GTSNPN and CDR2 is SVGIG (reference sequence). The CDR3 is 13 residues long. The CDR3 DNA is TGTGCCTGGAGGGCGGGCGGGGCCTACGAGCAGTACTTC. This codes for CAWRAGGAYEQYF.

V usage is TRBV11-2 and J usage is TRBJ1-5; TRBD1 matches at 7 bases. The CDR3 extends over 15 amino acids. V lost 5 bases and J lost 3; bases outside the gene matches: 7. Germline values: CDR1 SGHAT, CDR2 FQNNGV. The CDR3 region has the DNA TGTGCCAGCAGCCCAGACAGGGACCTCAATCAGCCCCAGCATTTT. Amino acid sequence: CASSPDRDLNQPQHF.